A single sample gave rise to the 16 T cell receptor beta chains below, sequenced in a study of T cell repertoires in cytomegalovirus infection. TCRdb re-called the reads with MiXCR, one entry per CDR3 protein. The sample lists 650,000 to 900,000 distinct CDR3 sequences, over 25% seen once, with roughly 12% in the top ten. Antigens of these TCRs are unknown. The source was cultured CD8+ T cells from PBMCs, collected from culture after CMV antigen stimulation. These receptors were collected from a human donor in good health (CMV status not recorded). Some clones in this sample may be carry-over from other donors' samples.

In this sample, this clonotype is medium-sized. V gene TRBV7-9 combines with J gene TRBJ1-5, with D maybe TRBD1 (5 bases). The CDR3 is 15 amino acids. The germline V gene encodes CDR1 SEHNR and CDR2 FQNEAQ (reference sequence). Trimming left V 1 base short and J 4 bases short, with 11 bases between. In nucleotides, the CDR3 is TGTGCCAGCAGCTTAGAAGGGACCTTAAATCAGCCCCAGCATTTT. Translated: CASSLEGTLNQPQHF. The whole variable domain, remainder taken from reference TRBV7-9 and TRBJ1-5, is DTGVSQNPRHKITKRGQNVTFRCDPISEHNRLYWYRQTLGQGPEFLTYFQNEAQLEKSRLLSDRFSAERPKGSFSTLEIQRTEQGDSAMYLCASSLEGTLNQPQHFGDGTRLSIL.

This clonotype has a handful of counts. V usage is TRBV25-1 and J usage is TRBJ2-7; D remains ambiguous. Germline V gene lookup returns CDR1 MGHDK and CDR2 SYGVNS. Deletions cut 4 bases from V and 3 bases from J, with 13 bases between. The CDR3 length is 14 residues. Here the CDR3 reads CASSVGQQNYEQYF. DNA of the CDR3: TGTGCCAGCAGTGTCGGGCAGCAAAACTACGAGCAGTACTTC.

The CDR3 is CASSSDRGLYEQYV. As DNA, the CDR3 is TGTGCCAGCAGTTCAGACAGGGGGCTATACGAGCAGTACGTC. The chain recombines TRBV6-8 with TRBJ2-7; 10 bases align to TRBD1. This CDR3 comprises 14 residues. V dropped 4 bases and J dropped 4; count of bases not matched to a gene: 4. The V gene's germline CDR1 is MNHGY and CDR2 SAAAGT.

This clonotype was seen only a few times. CDR3 nucleotide sequence: TGTGCCAGCAGTTTATCGACAGGGTCGCTCTATGGCTACACCTTC. Encoded protein: CASSLSTGSLYGYTF. The V call is TRBV27, the J call TRBJ1-2, with 7 positions matching TRBD1. V was pared by 0 bases and J by 4 bases, with 5 bases of the junction left unmatched. The CDR3 totals 15 residues. Germline V CDR1 and CDR2: MNHEY, SMNVEV (reference sequence).

This chain links TRBV7-4 with TRBJ1-2, with D perhaps matching TRBD1 (5 bases). Trimming stripped 8 bases from V and 2 bases from J, with 24 bases between. This CDR3 contains 17 residues. Germline CDR1 is SGHVT and CDR2 is SQSDAQ. CDR3 DNA: TGTGCCAGCGCCGAGCTGGGGGAGGGCCAGCAAAACTATGGCTACACCTTC. Translating it yields CASAELGEGQQNYGYTF.

The sample holds a few counts of this clonotype. The V and J genes are TRBV19 and TRBJ2-3; 11 bases align to TRBD2. V trimming: 10 bases; J trimming: 1 base; junction bases outside the gene matches: 4. The CDR3 consists of 14 residues. Germline loops: CDR1 LNHDA, CDR2 SQIVND (reference sequence). The CDR3 DNA reads as TGTGCCACTGAGACTAGCGGGGGCACAGATACGCAGTATTTT. Protein sequence: CATETSGGTDTQYF.

This clonotype has only a few counts. This rearrangement joins TRBV7-6 to TRBJ2-3, with 14 bases identical to TRBD2. In germline, CDR1 is SGHVS, CDR2 FNYEAQ. V shed 8 bases and J 7 bases; nucleotides not matched to a gene: 11. The CDR3 totals 16 residues. CDR3 residues: CASFPPRTSGGNTQYF. The CDR3 DNA reads as TGTGCCAGCTTCCCCCCGCGGACTAGCGGGGGGAATACGCAGTATTTT.

The chain couples TRBV6-2 or TRBV6-3 to TRBJ2-3, with TRBD2 as a possible D gene (6 bases). V dropped 5 bases and J dropped 2 bases, with 14 bases sitting between them. The CDR3 runs 15 residues. Germline-derived CDR1 and CDR2 are MNHEY and SVGEGT. The CDR3 region has the DNA TGTGCCAGCAGTCCCCGAGCGGGCCTCACAGATACGCAGTATTTT. Its translation is CASSPRAGLTDTQYF.

The rearrangement links TRBV6-2 or TRBV6-3 to TRBJ2-3, with 7 positions matching TRBD1. Germline V lookup: CDR1 MNHEY, CDR2 SVGEGT. The CDR3 runs to 17 residues. V was clipped by 0 bases and J by 2 bases; unmatched bases: 8. CDR3: CASSYSFRDSLTDTQYF. CDR3 DNA: TGTGCCAGCAGTTACTCGTTCCGGGACAGCCTCACAGATACGCAGTATTTT.

This clonotype was counted ten times or more. The genes are TRBV7-8 and TRBJ1-1; no definite D call. V was shortened by 4 bases and J by 0 bases, with 3 bases between the two germline ends. CDR1 is SGHVS and CDR2 is FQNEAQ in the germline V gene. CDR3 length: 12 residues. The CDR3 coding sequence is TGTGCCAGCAGCTGGGTGAACACTGAAGCTTTCTTT. Protein sequence: CASSWVNTEAFF.

V usage is TRBV2 and J usage is TRBJ2-2; 8 nucleotides line up with TRBD1. The CDR3 covers 15 residues. J gave up 4 bases and V 7 bases, and 8 bases lay outside the gene matches. Germline CDR1 and CDR2: SNHLY and FYNNEI. The chain's CDR3 is CASIGRTGPTGELFF. CDR3 in DNA: TGTGCCAGCATCGGACGGACAGGGCCCACCGGGGAGCTGTTTTTT.

V gene TRBV6-6 combines with J gene TRBJ1-5; the D is unclear. This CDR3 spans 16 amino acids. Trimming shortened V by 7 bases and J by 0 bases, and 16 bases separated the two germline ends. The germline gives CDR1 MNHNY, CDR2 SVGAGI (reference sequence). This CDR3 reads CASTSGSLNSNQPQHF. In DNA, the CDR3 is TGTGCCAGCACCTCTGGCAGCCTAAATAGCAATCAGCCCCAGCATTTT.

The table lists this clonotype with a few counts. This chain joins TRBV12-3 or TRBV12-4 and TRBJ1-1, with 7 bases that match TRBD1. With 1 base clipped from V and 3 bases from J, the junction kept 5 bases outside the gene matches. This CDR3 is built from 15 residues. The CDR3 bases are TGTGCCAGCAGTTTAGAGACAGGGTTGCACACTGAAGCTTTCTTT. Its protein product is CASSLETGLHTEAFF.

This clonotype turned up a few times. CDR3 sequence: CASSVRGIGGSTEAFF. The CDR3 bases are TGTGCCAGCAGCGTGAGGGGGATTGGTGGTAGCACTGAAGCTTTCTTT. The chain joins TRBV11-2 to TRBJ1-1, with D tentatively TRBD1 (6 bases). V was clipped by 5 bases and J by 4 bases, with 20 bases between them. Germline CDR1 is SGHAT and CDR2 is FQNNGV. The CDR3 spans 16 residues.

The rearrangement joins TRBV25-1 to TRBJ2-7; possibly TRBD1 or TRBD2 for D (5 bases each). The CDR3 consists of 16 residues. V gave up 1 base and J gave up 1 base, with 14 bases separating them. From germline, CDR1 is MGHDK and CDR2 SYGVNS. DNA of the CDR3: TGTGCCAGCAGTGAATTTGAGGGGCCCTCTTCCTACGAGCAGTACGTC. Residues: CASSEFEGPSSYEQYV.

The V and J genes are TRBV28 and TRBJ1-5, with 12 bases identical to TRBD1. J was trimmed by 10 bases and V by 5 bases; bases with no gene match: 6. CDR3 length: 14 amino acids. Germline values: CDR1 MDHEN, CDR2 SYDVKM. The CDR3 nucleotides are TGTGCCAGCAGTCCCGGGACAGGGGGCGGTCCCCAGCATTTT. This translates into CASSPGTGGGPQHF.